The 20 T cell receptor beta chains below were found in one sample sequenced in a study of PD-L1 blockade in urothelial cancer. The repertoire was sequenced with immunoSEQ multiplex PCR; TCRdb's copy has only in-frame clones and lacks some. The table includes some 84,000 clones, about 81% detected once. The sample here was PBMCs, taken around atezolizumab (anti-PD-L1) treatment. The receptors here all came from a man aged 65 to 85 with urothelial cancer.

The chain is built from TRBV7-3 and TRBJ2-3; TRBD2 matches at 9 bases. CDR1 is SGHTA and CDR2 is FQGTGA in the germline V gene. CDR3 size: 16 residues. The J segment lost 2 bases and the V segment lost 4 bases, leaving 7 bases of the junction unmatched. CDR3 nucleotide sequence: TGTGCCAGCAGCTGGATTAGCGGGGGCCCCACAGATACGCAGTATTTT. Its translation is CASSWISGGPTDTQYF.

The V gene is TRBV5-4, the J gene TRBJ2-7; D not certain. The CDR3 is 14 amino acids. Trimming stripped 5 bases from V and 0 bases from J, with 12 bases between. Per the germline V gene, CDR1 is SGHNT and CDR2 is YYREEE (reference sequence). The CDR3 DNA is TGTGCCAGCAGTTTAGACATTTCCTCCTACGAGCAGTACTTC. Protein product: CASSLDISSYEQYF. Full variable domain (remainder filled in from reference TRBV5-4 and TRBJ2-7): ETGVTQSPTHLIKTRGQQVTLRCSSQSGHNTVSWYQQALGQGPQFIFQYYREEENGRGNFPPRFSGLQFPNYSSELNVNALELDDSALYLCASSLDISSYEQYFGPGTRLTVT.

V gene TRBV5-1 combines with J gene TRBJ2-3, with D hard to call. The CDR3 covers 15 residues. Germline V gives CDR1 SGHRS, CDR2 YFSETQ. V was cut by 0 bases and J by 0 bases, with 8 bases left in between. The DNA for the CDR3 is TGCGCCAGCAGCTTGGACAGCCCGAGCACAGATACGCAGTATTTT. Protein sequence: CASSLDSPSTDTQYF.

The rearrangement links TRBV5-6 to TRBJ2-5, with 8 bases lining up with TRBD1. The CDR3 length is 15 residues. V gave up 6 bases and J gave up 5 bases; unmatched junction bases: 12. CDR1 is SGHDT, CDR2 YYEEEE, per germline. In DNA form, the CDR3 reads TGTGCCAGCACCCCAGACAGGGGATCGCTGGAGACCCAGTACTTC. Translating it yields CASTPDRGSLETQYF.

This chain links TRBV19 with TRBJ1-4, with D hard to call. The V and J ends lost 3 bases and 5 bases respectively, with 13 bases between them. The germline CDR1 and CDR2 sequences are LNHDA and SQIVND (reference sequence). The CDR3 spans 15 residues. The CDR3 nucleotides read TGTGCCAGTAGTATGACACCGGAAAAGAATGAAAAACTGTTTTTT. This sequence encodes CASSMTPEKNEKLFF.

This clone was seen only once. The rearrangement uses TRBV5-4 and TRBJ2-1; tentatively, D is TRBD1 (5 bases). The germline gives CDR1 SGHNT, CDR2 YYREEE (reference sequence). The CDR3 runs 15 residues. The germline V and J ends were trimmed by 3 bases and 4 bases, with 14 bases remaining between them. CDR3 loop: CASSSQGGSYNEQFF. DNA of the CDR3: TGTGCCAGCAGCTCTCAGGGTGGGTCTTACAATGAGCAGTTCTTC.

This chain joins TRBV19 and TRBJ2-2; D might be TRBD2 (5 bases). The CDR3 spans 14 residues. Between the trimmed V and J ends, which lost 0 bases and 5 bases, there was a span of 7 bases. Germline loops: CDR1 LNHDA, CDR2 SQIVND (reference sequence). In DNA, the CDR3 is TGTGCCAGTAGTATAGAGGGAGAGACCGGGGAGCTGTTTTTT. Protein product: CASSIEGETGELFF.

This clone was observed once. The chain couples TRBV7-6 to TRBJ2-1, with 11 bases aligning to TRBD2. Trimming at V came to 5 bases and at J to 4 bases, leaving 7 bases not matched to a gene. The CDR3 contains 16 residues. Germline V lookup: CDR1 SGHVS, CDR2 FNYEAQ. The CDR3 protein is CASSPLTSGIYNEQFF. In DNA form, the CDR3 reads TGTGCCAGCAGCCCCCTGACTAGCGGGATATACAATGAGCAGTTCTTC.

The V gene is TRBV10-3, the J gene TRBJ1-6; the match to TRBD1 covers 8 bases. Trimming took 4 bases from V and 7 from J; bases not matched to a gene: 3. The germline V gene has CDR1 ENHRY and CDR2 SYGVKD. The CDR3 covers 14 residues. DNA for the CDR3: TGTGCCATCAGTGCAGGGGGCCCGAATTCACCCCTCCACTTT. This sequence encodes CAISAGGPNSPLHF.

The rearrangement links TRBV6-1 to TRBJ2-7; 9 bases line up with TRBD1. Germline lookup yields CDR1 MNHNS and CDR2 SASEGT. The J segment lost 5 bases and the V segment lost 6 bases, leaving 11 bases of the junction unmatched. The CDR3 totals 15 residues. In DNA, the CDR3 is TGTGCCAGCAGGGGGTCTGGACAGGGGCCCCACGAGCAGTACTTC. Protein sequence: CASRGSGQGPHEQYF.

This clone was detected only once. The chain employs TRBV7-9 and TRBJ2-2; D unresolved. Trimming shortened V by 5 bases and J by 4 bases, and 17 bases separated the two germline ends. Germline V gene lookup returns CDR1 SEHNR and CDR2 FQNEAQ (reference sequence). The CDR3 has 16 residues. This chain's CDR3 is CASSPGQDVSTGELFF. DNA for the CDR3: TGTGCCAGCAGCCCTGGCCAAGATGTCTCCACCGGGGAGCTGTTTTTT.

This clone was seen only a few times. CDR3 sequence (DNA): TGTGCCAGCAGGACAGGGGGGAACGAGCAGTACTTC. Translation gives CASRTGGNEQYF. This chain joins TRBV27 and TRBJ2-7; TRBD1 agrees at 9 bases. After removal of 6 bases from V and 5 bases from J, the junction contained 2 bases not matched to a gene. CDR3 length: 12 amino acids. In germline, CDR1 is MNHEY, CDR2 SMNVEV (reference sequence).

This clone was counted a single time. The chain employs TRBV6-6 and TRBJ2-7, with 8 bases aligning to TRBD1. The J segment lost 0 bases and the V segment lost 7 bases, leaving 5 bases of the junction unmatched. The CDR3 runs 14 residues. CDR1 is MNHNY and CDR2 is SVGAGI in the germline V gene (reference sequence). CDR3 sequence (DNA): TGTGCCAGCACCAAGGACAGGGTCTCCTACGAGCAGTACTTC. Translating it yields CASTKDRVSYEQYF.

The chain uses TRBV2 and TRBJ2-1, with D unclear. This CDR3 comprises 11 residues. V was cut by 4 bases and J by 7 bases, with 5 bases left in between. From germline, CDR1 is SNHLY and CDR2 FYNNEI. The chain's CDR3 is CASSVANEQFF. CDR3 bases: TGTGCCAGCAGTGTTGCGAATGAGCAGTTCTTC.

V usage is TRBV11-3 and J usage is TRBJ2-1; 11 positions agree with TRBD2. The V gene's germline CDR1 is SGHNT and CDR2 YENEEA. J gave up 0 bases and V 4 bases, and 14 bases lay outside the gene matches. This CDR3 spans 20 amino acids. In DNA form, the CDR3 reads TGTGCCAGCAGCTCCCCCGGGACTAGCGGCCCCGTTAGCTCCTACAATGAGCAGTTCTTC. This translates into CASSSPGTSGPVSSYNEQFF.

V and J are TRBV12-5 and TRBJ1-1; no reliable D call. The CDR3 has 14 amino acids. CDR1 and CDR2 (germline): LGHNT, FRNRAP. Trimming took off 1 base at V and 1 base at J, with 7 bases between the two ends. The CDR3 sequence: CASGLATGNTEAFF. In nucleotides, the CDR3 is TGTGCTAGTGGTTTGGCCACCGGGAACACTGAAGCTTTCTTT.

The V call is TRBV27, the J call TRBJ2-1; no definite D call. This CDR3 comprises 15 residues. The V end lost 0 bases, the J end lost 2 bases, and 8 bases lay between the germline ends. CDR1 and CDR2 from the germline V gene are MNHEY and SMNVEV (reference sequence). CDR3 residues: CASSLSVAAYNEQFF. The CDR3 DNA reads TGTGCCAGCAGTTTATCGGTAGCTGCCTACAATGAGCAGTTCTTC.

The rearrangement uses TRBV11-2 and TRBJ2-1; perhaps TRBD1 as D (7 bases). Germline V CDR1 and CDR2: SGHAT, FQNNGV. V dropped 5 bases and J dropped 9 bases, with 11 bases sitting between them. This CDR3 has 12 amino acids. The CDR3 DNA follows: TGTGCCAGCAGCCAGGGGGGTGGTGAGCAGTTCTTC. Protein: CASSQGGGEQFF.

This clone was seen a single time. This rearrangement joins TRBV6-5 to TRBJ2-7; 9 positions agree with TRBD1. There are 14 residues in the CDR3. Germline loops: CDR1 MNHEY, CDR2 SVGAGI. V was clipped by 5 bases and J by 4 bases; unmatched bases: 6. The DNA of the CDR3 is TGTGCCAGCAGTCGACAGGGGGGAGAGTACGAGCAGTACTTC. Translated, it gives CASSRQGGEYEQYF.

The chain carries TRBV7-8 and TRBJ2-3; D not certain. Germline CDR1 SGHVS, CDR2 FQNEAQ. V lost 5 bases and J 2 bases, leaving 5 bases between the germline ends. The CDR3 contains 12 residues. CDR3 in amino acids: CASSPFTDTQYF. CDR3 in DNA: TGTGCCAGCAGCCCATTCACAGATACGCAGTATTTT.